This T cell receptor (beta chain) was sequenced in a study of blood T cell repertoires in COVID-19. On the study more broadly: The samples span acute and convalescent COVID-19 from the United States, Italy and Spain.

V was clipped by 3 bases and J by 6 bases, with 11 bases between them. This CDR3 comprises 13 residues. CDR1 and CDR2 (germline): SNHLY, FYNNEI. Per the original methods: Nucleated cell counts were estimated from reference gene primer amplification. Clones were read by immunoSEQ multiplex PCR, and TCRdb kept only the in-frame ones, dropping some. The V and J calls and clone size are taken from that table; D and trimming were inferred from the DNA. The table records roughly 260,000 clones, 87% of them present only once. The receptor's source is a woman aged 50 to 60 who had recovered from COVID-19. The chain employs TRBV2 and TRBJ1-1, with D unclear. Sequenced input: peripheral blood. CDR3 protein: CASSERESAEAFF. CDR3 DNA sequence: TGTGCCAGCAGTGAGAGGGAGAGTGCTGAAGCTTTCTTT.